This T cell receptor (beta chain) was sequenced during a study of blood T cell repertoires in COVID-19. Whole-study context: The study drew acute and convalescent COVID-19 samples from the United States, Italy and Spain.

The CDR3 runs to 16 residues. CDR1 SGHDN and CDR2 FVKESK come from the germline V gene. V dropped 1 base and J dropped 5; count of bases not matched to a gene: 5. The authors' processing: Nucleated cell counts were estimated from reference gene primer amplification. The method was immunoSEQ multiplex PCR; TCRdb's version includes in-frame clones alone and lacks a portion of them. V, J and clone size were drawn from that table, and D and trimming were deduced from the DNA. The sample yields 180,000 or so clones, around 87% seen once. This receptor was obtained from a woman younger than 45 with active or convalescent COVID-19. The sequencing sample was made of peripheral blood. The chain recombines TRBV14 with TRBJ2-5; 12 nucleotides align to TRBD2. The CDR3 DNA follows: TGTGCCAGCAGCCAAGGGCAGACTAGCGGGGGTGAGACCCAGTACTTC. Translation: CASSQGQTSGGETQYF.